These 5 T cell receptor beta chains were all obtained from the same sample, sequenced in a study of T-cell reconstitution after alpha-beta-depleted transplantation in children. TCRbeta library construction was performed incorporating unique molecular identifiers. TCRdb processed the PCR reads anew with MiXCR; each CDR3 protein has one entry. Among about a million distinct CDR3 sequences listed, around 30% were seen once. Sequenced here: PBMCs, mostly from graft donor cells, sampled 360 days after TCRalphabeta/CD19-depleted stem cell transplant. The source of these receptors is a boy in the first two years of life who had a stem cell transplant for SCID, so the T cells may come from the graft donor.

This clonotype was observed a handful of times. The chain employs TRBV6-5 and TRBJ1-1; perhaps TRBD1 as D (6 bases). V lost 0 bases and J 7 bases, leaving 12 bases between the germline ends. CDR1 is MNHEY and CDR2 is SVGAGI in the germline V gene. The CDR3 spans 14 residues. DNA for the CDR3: TGTGCCAGCAGTTACTCAGGACAGATATTTGAAGCTTTCTTT. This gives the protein CASSYSGQIFEAFF.

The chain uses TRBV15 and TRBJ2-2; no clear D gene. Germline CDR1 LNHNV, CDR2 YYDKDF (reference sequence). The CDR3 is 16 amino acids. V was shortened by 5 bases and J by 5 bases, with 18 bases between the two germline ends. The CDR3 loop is CATSGDGVTGTGELFF. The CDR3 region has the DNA TGTGCCACCAGCGGGGATGGGGTTACTGGTACCGGGGAGCTGTTTTTT.

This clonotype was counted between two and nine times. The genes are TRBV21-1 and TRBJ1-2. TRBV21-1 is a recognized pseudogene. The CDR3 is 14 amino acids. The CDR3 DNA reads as TGTGCCAGCAGCAAAGATGGGACGGCTCGTGGCTACACCTTC. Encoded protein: CASSKDGTARGYTF.

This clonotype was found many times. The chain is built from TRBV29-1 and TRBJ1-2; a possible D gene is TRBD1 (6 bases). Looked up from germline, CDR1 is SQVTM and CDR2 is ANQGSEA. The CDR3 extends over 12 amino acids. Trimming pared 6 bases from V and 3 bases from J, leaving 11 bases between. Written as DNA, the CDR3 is TGCAGCGTACCGGACAGCTACTATGGCTACACCTTC. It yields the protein CSVPDSYYGYTF.

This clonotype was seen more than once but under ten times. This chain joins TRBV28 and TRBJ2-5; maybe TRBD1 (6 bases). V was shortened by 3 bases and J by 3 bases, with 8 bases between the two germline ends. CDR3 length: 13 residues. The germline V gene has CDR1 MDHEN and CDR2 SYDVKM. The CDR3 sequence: CASSFEGEETQYF. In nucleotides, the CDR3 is TGTGCCAGCAGTTTCGAGGGGGAAGAGACCCAGTACTTC.